These T cell receptor beta chains were read from a single sample in a study of immune evolution from preneoplasia to lung adenocarcinoma. The assay was immunoSEQ multiplex PCR, and TCRdb's table has in-frame clones only and misses some. Of some 5,000 clones in the sample, about three quarters were seen once. The specimen sequenced was FFPE lung adenocarcinoma in situ tissue. The receptors here all came from a person in their sixties or seventies with lung adenocarcinoma. Each CDR3 is given with its conserved first and last residue. Fields, in order: clone size, D gene, J gene, V gene, CDR3 DNA, CDR3 protein. A D gene is named only where the DNA matches it firmly. Clone size is given for some rows only: seen once, a few or many times, or a class if the clone is expanded.

- - TRBJ2-5 TRBV19 TGTGCCAGTAGACAGGGAAACGGGGAGACCCAGTACTTC CASRQGNGETQYF
- - TRBJ1-6 TRBV19 TGTGCCAGCTCGACACCGAATTCACCCCTCCACTTT CASSTPNSPLHF
- - TRBJ1-4 TRBV19 TGTGCCAGTAACTCCGGACCCGGAACTAATGAAAAACTGTTTTTT CASNSGPGTNEKLFF
medium-sized - TRBJ1-6 TRBV9 TGTGCCAGCAGCGTAGGTCAGGGTGGGAATTCACCCCTCCACTTT CASSVGQGGNSPLHF
- - TRBJ2-1 TRBV14 TGTGCCAGCAGCCGAGGGAGTCCTCTCAATGAGCAGTTCTTC CASSRGSPLNEQFF
- - TRBJ2-3 TRBV7-2 TGTGCCAGCAGCTTATATAACACAGATACGCAGTATTTT CASSLYNTDTQYF
- TRBD2 TRBJ2-7 TRBV5-1 TGCGCCAGCAGCGCAGGGACTAGCGGAGATATTTACGAGCAGTACTTC CASSAGTSGDIYEQYF
- - TRBJ1-3 TRBV18 TGTGCCAGCTCACCAGGACCTCGCTCTGGAAACACCATATATTTT CASSPGPRSGNTIYF
- - TRBJ1-6 TRBV5-1 TGCGCCAGCAGCGGGGACCTCAATTCACCCCTCCACTTT CASSGDLNSPLHF
- TRBD1 TRBJ1-1 TRBV15 TGTGCCACCAGCTCCACAGGGGGCGCGGACACTGAAGCTTTCTTT CATSSTGGADTEAFF
- - TRBJ1-5 TRBV2 TGTGCCAGCAGTGAAGTGGGGGCTGGCAATCAGCCCCAGCATTTT CASSEVGAGNQPQHF
- - TRBJ1-2 TRBV7-8 TGTGCCAGCAGCTTAGCAACCCTGCGGGCCGGAGCTAACTATGGCTACACCTTC CASSLATLRAGANYGYTF
- - TRBJ2-7 TRBV5-5 TGTGCCAGCAGCGTCCCACCGACAGAATACGAGCAGTACTTC CASSVPPTEYEQYF
- - TRBJ2-7 TRBV20-1 TGCAGCGCGCTTATGGGGGACGAGCAGTACTTC CSALMGDEQYF
- - TRBJ1-1 TRBV28 TGTGCCAGCAACTTGTCGGGGGGGCAATTAGATACTGAAGCTTTCTTT CASNLSGGQLDTEAFF
- - TRBJ1-5 TRBV12-2 TGTGCAAGTCGCTTAGTTCGGAGGTATAGCAATCAGCCCCAGCATTTT CASRLVRRYSNQPQHF
once - TRBJ1-2 TRBV28 TGTGCCAGCAGTTTGGGGGGGAACTATGGCTACACCTTC CASSLGGNYGYTF
- TRBD2 TRBJ2-3 TRBV5-6 TGTGCCAGTAACGGCGGAGCGGGGGGCACAGATACGCAGTATTTT CASNGGAGGTDTQYF
large TRBD1 TRBJ1-2 TRBV18 TGTGCCAGCTCACCAACTACGAGGACAGGGTCCTATGGCTACACCTTC CASSPTTRTGSYGYTF
- - TRBJ1-1 TRBV11-2 TGTGCCAGTAGCGGGGGTCGGGGCACTGAAGCTTTCTTT CASSGGRGTEAFF
- - TRBJ2-3 TRBV10-2 TGCGCCAGCAGTGAACCTGCGGGGGCCGGGGCAGATACGCAGTATTTT CASSEPAGAGADTQYF
- - TRBJ2-1 TRBV4-3 TGCGCCAGCAGCCAAGATAGACAGGTTAGAGTGTTCTTC CASSQDRQVRVFF
few - TRBJ1-1 TRBV7-3 TGTGCCAGCAGCCCGGGACACCAGAACACTGAAGCTTTCTTT CASSPGHQNTEAFF
once - TRBJ1-1 TRBV29-1 TGCAGCGTAACCAGGGGACAAGGCACTGAAGCTTTCTTT CSVTRGQGTEAFF
once TRBD1 TRBJ1-2 TRBV4-2 TGTGCCAGCAGCCCCCGGGACAGGGTTGATGGCTACACCTTC CASSPRDRVDGYTF
- - TRBJ1-4 TRBV9 TGTGCCAGCAGCGTAGAGGACGGCCCTAATGAAAAACTGTTTTTT CASSVEDGPNEKLFF
- TRBD2 TRBJ2-3 TRBV4-3 TGCGCCAGCAGCCCCTCAGCGGGGAGCACAGATACGCAGTATTTT CASSPSAGSTDTQYF
- - TRBJ2-2 TRBV2 TGTGCCAGCAGTGAACGGGGTGAATACGGGGAGCTGTTTTTT CASSERGEYGELFF
- - TRBJ1-2 TRBV25-1 TGTGCCAGCAGTGAGGGGGACTGGGCTGGCTACACCTTC CASSEGDWAGYTF
- TRBD1 TRBJ1-6 TRBV9 TGTGCCAGCAGCGCAGGGGGATCACCCCTCCACTTT CASSAGGSPLHF
- TRBD1 TRBJ1-4 TRBV4-1 TGCGCCAGCAGCCACCACCCGGCGACAGGGGTGTGGGATGAAAAACTGTTTTTT CASSHHPATGVWDEKLFF
- - TRBJ2-5 TRBV30 TGTGCCTGGAGTATAAGAACAGGCGGTCAAGAGACCCAGTACTTC CAWSIRTGGQETQYF
- - TRBJ2-7 TRBV5-4 TGTGCCAGCAGCTTGGCCGAGGTGGGTGGCGAGCAGTACTTC CASSLAEVGGEQYF
- - TRBJ1-5 TRBV4-3 TGCGCCAGCAGCCAAGATCACATGGGGAATCAGCCCCAGCATTTT CASSQDHMGNQPQHF
- - TRBJ1-2 TRBV5-1 TGCGCCAGCAGCTTGGCCGCGGTAAACTATGGCTACACCTTC CASSLAAVNYGYTF
- - TRBJ1-6 TRBV27 TGTGCCAGCAGTTTAGCCCATGGACAGAGAAATTCACCCCTCCACTTT CASSLAHGQRNSPLHF
large TRBD1 TRBJ1-5 TRBV15 TGTGCCACCAGCAGAGGGACAGGGGAGCGATATAGCAATCAGCCCCAGCATTTT CATSRGTGERYSNQPQHF
- TRBD1 TRBJ1-1 TRBV7-9 TGTGCCAGCAGTCAGGGGGCGGGAACTGAAGCTTTCTTT CASSQGAGTEAFF
- - TRBJ2-5 TRBV7-9 TGTGCCAGCAGCCCGACCGGACTCCCATGGTTGGAGACCCAGTACTTC CASSPTGLPWLETQYF
- - TRBJ2-1 TRBV7-9 TGTGCCAGCACCCCCGATTACAATGAGCAGTTCTTC CASTPDYNEQFF
few - TRBJ1-5 TRBV6-1 TGTGCCAGCAAAGGGACCCCCGGTCAGCCCCAGCATTTT CASKGTPGQPQHF
- - TRBJ1-5 TRBV7-9 TGTGCCAGCAGCTTATCCGGGGAGAATCAGCCCCAGCATTTT CASSLSGENQPQHF
- TRBD1 TRBJ2-7 TRBV7-2 TGTGCCAGCAGCCCACAGGGGGCGTCGGGGGAGCAGTACTTC CASSPQGASGEQYF
- - TRBJ1-2 TRBV4-1 TGCGCCAGCAGCCAAGGAACGGGTACCTATGGCTACACCTTC CASSQGTGTYGYTF
once - TRBJ2-7 TRBV4-3 TGCGCCAGCAGCCAAGAAGAGGGACGCGAGTACCTCTACGAGCAGTACTTC CASSQEEGREYLYEQYF
- - TRBJ2-5 TRBV19 TGTGCCAGTAGTATTAGCTTGGGGGAGACCCAGTACTTC CASSISLGETQYF
- - TRBJ1-1 TRBV9 TGTGCCAGCAGCGCGTGGGGGGAAGGTACTGAAGCTTTCTTT CASSAWGEGTEAFF
- TRBD2 TRBJ2-5 TRBV18 TGTGCCAGCTCACCAAAATCCGGGACTAGGGAAGAGACCCAGTACTTC CASSPKSGTREETQYF
few - TRBJ2-4 TRBV5-6 TGTGCCAGCAGCAGACCATCCGGGAACATTCAGTACTTC CASSRPSGNIQYF
few - TRBJ2-1 TRBV27 TGTGCCAGCAGTTTCCCTCCATGGACATCCCAGTTCTTC CASSFPPWTSQFF
once TRBD1 TRBJ1-6 TRBV28 TGTGCCAGCAGCCCAGACAGGGGGGGACATTCACCCCTCCACTTT CASSPDRGGHSPLHF